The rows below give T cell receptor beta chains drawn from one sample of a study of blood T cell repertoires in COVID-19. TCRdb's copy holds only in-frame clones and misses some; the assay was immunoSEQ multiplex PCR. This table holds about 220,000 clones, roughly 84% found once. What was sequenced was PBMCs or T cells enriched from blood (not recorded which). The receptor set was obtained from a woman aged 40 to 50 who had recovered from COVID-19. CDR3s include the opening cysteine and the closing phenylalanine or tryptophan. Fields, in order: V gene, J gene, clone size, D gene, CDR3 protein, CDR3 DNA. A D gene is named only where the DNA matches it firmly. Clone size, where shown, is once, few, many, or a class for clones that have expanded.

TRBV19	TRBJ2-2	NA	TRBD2	CASSTGLAGGSGELFF	TGTGCCAGTAGTACAGGACTAGCGGGAGGGTCCGGGGAGCTGTTTTTT
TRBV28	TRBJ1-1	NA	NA	CASSFQGTMNTEAFF	TGTGCCAGCAGTTTCCAGGGAACAATGAACACTGAAGCTTTCTTT
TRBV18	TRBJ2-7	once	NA	CASSPAGDNSYEQYF	TGTGCCAGCTCTCCGGCCGGGGACAACTCCTACGAGCAGTACTTC
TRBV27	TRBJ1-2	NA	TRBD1	CASSLSNTGQPYGYTF	TGTGCCAGCAGTTTATCGAATACGGGACAGCCCTATGGCTACACCTTC
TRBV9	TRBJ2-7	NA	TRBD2	CASSAPLPGLAGDEQYF	TGTGCCAGCAGCGCACCATTACCGGGACTAGCGGGAGACGAGCAGTACTTC
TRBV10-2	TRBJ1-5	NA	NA	CASSERFGQNNQPQHF	TGCGCCAGCAGTGAGCGCTTTGGGCAGAACAATCAGCCCCAGCATTTT
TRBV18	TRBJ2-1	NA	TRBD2	CASSSGLAGSTDNEQFF	TGTGCCAGCTCATCGGGACTAGCGGGATCTACAGACAATGAGCAGTTCTTC
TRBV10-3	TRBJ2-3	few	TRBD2	CAISESNGLADTQYF	TGTGCCATCAGTGAGTCGAATGGACTAGCAGATACGCAGTATTTT
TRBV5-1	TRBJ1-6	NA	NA	CASSLGQAGGSPLHF	TGCGCCAGCAGCTTGGGTCAGGCCGGGGGTAGCCCCCTCCACTTT
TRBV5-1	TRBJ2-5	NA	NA	CASSLNINLETQYF	TGCGCCAGCAGCTTGAATATTAATCTGGAGACCCAGTACTTC
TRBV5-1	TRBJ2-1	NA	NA	CASSDSARYNEQFF	TGCGCCAGCAGCGACAGTGCTAGATACAATGAGCAGTTCTTC
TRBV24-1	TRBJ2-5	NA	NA	CATSVSRGLGVETQYF	TGTGCCACCAGTGTGTCCCGGGGGTTAGGTGTGGAGACCCAGTACTTC
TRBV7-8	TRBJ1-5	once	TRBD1	CASSSTRGLVGNQPQHF	TGTGCCAGCAGCTCTACCAGGGGGCTTGTAGGCAATCAGCCCCAGCATTTT
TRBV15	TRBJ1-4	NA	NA	CATSSGGFNEKLFF	TGTGCCACCAGCAGCGGGGGATTCAATGAAAAACTGTTTTTT
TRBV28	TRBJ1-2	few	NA	CATVQGGYTF	TGTGCCACCGTCCAGGGAGGCTACACCTTC
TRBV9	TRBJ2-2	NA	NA	CASSVGGATGELFF	TGTGCCAGCAGCGTAGGGGGAGCCACCGGGGAGCTGTTTTTT
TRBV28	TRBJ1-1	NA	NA	CASSPAGAGNTEAFF	TGTGCCAGCAGTCCGGCGGGGGCCGGGAACACTGAAGCTTTCTTT
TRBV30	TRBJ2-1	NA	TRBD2	CAWKSGRSSHEQFF	TGTGCCTGGAAGAGCGGGAGAAGCAGTCATGAGCAGTTCTTC